The following is a TCR beta chain sequence with its context. Its antigen is undetermined. This sample is drawn from a study of Ad26.COV2.S vaccination and SARS-CoV-2 variants. Overall study findings and caveats: Once vaccination had occurred, spike-specific CD8+ and CD4+ T cell responses reportedly showed substantial breadth.

Assay: immunoSEQ multiplex PCR; the TCRdb copy retains only in-frame clones and omits some. The data show some 410,000 clones, over 80% seen once. Treatment given: about 20 received Ad26.COV2.S at low or high dose, single or two shots; roughly five received placebo; per-sample allocation not given. At day 63 after the first vaccine or placebo injection, samples were drawn. Germline CDR1 MNHEY, CDR2 SVGAGI. With 2 bases removed from V and 12 bases from J, the gap between germline ends came to 13 bases. CDR3 length: 13 amino acids. This TCR derives from a person between 18 and 59 years old who received the Ad26.COV2.S COVID-19 vaccine or a placebo. The chain joins TRBV6-5 to TRBJ2-2; possibly TRBD1 or TRBD2 for D (5 bases each). Sequenced material: peripheral blood, taken in a trial of Ad26.COV2.S vaccine versus placebo. The CDR3 loop is CASSYHDEGQLFF. The CDR3 DNA sequence: TGTGCCAGCAGTTACCACGATGAGGGGCAGCTGTTTTTT.